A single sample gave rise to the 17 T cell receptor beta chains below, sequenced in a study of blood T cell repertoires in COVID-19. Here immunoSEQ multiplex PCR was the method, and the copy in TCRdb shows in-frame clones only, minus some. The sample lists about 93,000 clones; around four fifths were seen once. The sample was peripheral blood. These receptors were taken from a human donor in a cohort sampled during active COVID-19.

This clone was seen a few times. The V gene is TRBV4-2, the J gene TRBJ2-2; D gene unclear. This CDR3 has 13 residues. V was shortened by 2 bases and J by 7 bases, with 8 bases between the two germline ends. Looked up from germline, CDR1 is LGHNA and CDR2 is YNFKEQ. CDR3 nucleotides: TGTGCCAGCAGCCAACTCCCCAGCGGGGAGCTGTTTTTT. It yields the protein CASSQLPSGELFF.

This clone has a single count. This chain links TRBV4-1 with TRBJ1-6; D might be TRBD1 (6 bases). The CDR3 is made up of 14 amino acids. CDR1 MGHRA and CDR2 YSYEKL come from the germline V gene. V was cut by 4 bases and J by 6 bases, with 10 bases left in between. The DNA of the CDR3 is TGCGCCAGCAGCCTCGACAGGCTTAATTCACCCCTCCACTTT. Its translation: CASSLDRLNSPLHF.

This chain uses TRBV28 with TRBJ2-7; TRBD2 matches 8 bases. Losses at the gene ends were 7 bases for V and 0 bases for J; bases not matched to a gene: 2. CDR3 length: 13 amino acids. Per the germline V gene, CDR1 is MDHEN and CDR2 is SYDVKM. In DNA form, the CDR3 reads TGTGCCAGCAAACGGGGGGGCTCCTACGAGCAGTACTTC. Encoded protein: CASKRGGSYEQYF. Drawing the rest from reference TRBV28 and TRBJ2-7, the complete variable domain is DVKVTQSSRYLVKRTGEKVFLECVQDMDHENMFWYRQDPGLGLRLIYFSYDVKMKEKGDIPEGYSVSREKKERFSLILESASTNQTSMYLCASKRGGSYEQYFGPGTRLTVT.

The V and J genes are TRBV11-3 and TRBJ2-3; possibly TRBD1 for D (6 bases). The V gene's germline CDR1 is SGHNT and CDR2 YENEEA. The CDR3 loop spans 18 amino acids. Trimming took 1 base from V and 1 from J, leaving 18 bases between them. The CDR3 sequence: CASSLAGSGAVGTDTQYF. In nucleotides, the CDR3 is TGTGCCAGCAGCTTAGCGGGGTCAGGGGCCGTGGGCACAGATACGCAGTATTTT.

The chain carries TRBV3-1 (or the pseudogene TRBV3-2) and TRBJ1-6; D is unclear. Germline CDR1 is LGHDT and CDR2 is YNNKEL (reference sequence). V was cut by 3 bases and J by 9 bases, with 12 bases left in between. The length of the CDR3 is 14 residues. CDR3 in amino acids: CASSQASEGSPLHF. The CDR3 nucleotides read TGTGCCAGCAGCCAGGCATCGGAGGGTTCACCCCTCCACTTT.

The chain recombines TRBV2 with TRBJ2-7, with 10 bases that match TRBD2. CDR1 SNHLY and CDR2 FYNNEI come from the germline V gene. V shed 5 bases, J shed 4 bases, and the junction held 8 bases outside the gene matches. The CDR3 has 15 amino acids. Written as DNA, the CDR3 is TGTGCCAGCAGTCCTTTTCCTAGCGGGAGTTACGAGCAGTACTTC. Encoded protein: CASSPFPSGSYEQYF.

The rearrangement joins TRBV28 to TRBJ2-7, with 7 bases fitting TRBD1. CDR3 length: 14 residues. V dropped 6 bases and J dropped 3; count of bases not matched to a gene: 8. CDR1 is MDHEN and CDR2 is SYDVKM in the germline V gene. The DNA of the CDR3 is TGTGCCAGCAGCGGATGGACAGGCTACTACGAGCAGTACTTC. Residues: CASSGWTGYYEQYF.

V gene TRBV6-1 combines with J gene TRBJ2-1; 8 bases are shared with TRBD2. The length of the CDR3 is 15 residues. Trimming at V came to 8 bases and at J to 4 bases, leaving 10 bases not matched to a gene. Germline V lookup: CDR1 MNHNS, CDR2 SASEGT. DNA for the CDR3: TGTGCCAGCCTCTTTCGGACTAGCATTTACAATGAGCAGTTCTTC. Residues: CASLFRTSIYNEQFF.

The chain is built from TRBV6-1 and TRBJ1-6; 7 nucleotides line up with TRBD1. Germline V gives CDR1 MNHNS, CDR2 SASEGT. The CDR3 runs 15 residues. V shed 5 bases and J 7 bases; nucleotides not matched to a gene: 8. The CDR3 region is CASSSRQGWNSPLHF. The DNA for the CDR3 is TGTGCCAGCAGTTCTCGACAGGGATGGAATTCACCCCTCCACTTT.

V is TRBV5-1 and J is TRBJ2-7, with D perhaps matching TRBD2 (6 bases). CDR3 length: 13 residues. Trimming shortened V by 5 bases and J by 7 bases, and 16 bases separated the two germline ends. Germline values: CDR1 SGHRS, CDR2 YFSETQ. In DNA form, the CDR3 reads TGCGCCAGCAGTCGGGACTCCGGTAGGGAGCAGTACTTC. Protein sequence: CASSRDSGREQYF. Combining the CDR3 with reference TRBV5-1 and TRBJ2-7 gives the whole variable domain KAGVTQTPRYLIKTRGQQVTLSCSPISGHRSVSWYQQTPGQGLQFLFEYFSETQRNKGNFPGRFSGRQFSNSRSEMNVSTLELGDSALYLCASSRDSGREQYFGPGTRLTVT.

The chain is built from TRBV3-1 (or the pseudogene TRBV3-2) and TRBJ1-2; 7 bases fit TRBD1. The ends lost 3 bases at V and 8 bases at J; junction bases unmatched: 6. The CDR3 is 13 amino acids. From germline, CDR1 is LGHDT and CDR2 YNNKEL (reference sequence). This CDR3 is CASSHTGAGGYTF. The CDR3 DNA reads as TGTGCCAGCAGCCATACAGGGGCGGGCGGCTACACCTTC.

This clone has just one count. The CDR3 DNA reads as TGTGCCAGCGGCGGGACAGCGGGAAACACCATATATTTT. Protein: CASGGTAGNTIYF. The rearrangement uses TRBV19 and TRBJ1-3, with 7 bases that match TRBD1. Trimming removed 9 bases from V and 4 bases from J; junction bases left unmatched: 6. In germline, CDR1 is LNHDA, CDR2 SQIVND (reference sequence). The CDR3 has 13 residues. Filled out from reference TRBV19 and TRBJ1-3, the complete variable domain reads DGGITQSPKYLFRKEGQNVTLSCEQNLNHDAMYWYRQDPGQGLRLIYYSQIVNDFQKGDIAEGYSVSREKKESFPLTVTSAQKNPTAFYLCASGGTAGNTIYFGEGSWLTVV.

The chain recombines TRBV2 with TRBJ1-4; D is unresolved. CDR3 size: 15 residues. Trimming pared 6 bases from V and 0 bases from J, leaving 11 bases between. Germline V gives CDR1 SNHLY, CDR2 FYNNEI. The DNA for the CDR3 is TGTGCCAGCAGGCGGCGGATGGCAACTAATGAAAAACTGTTTTTT. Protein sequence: CASRRRMATNEKLFF.

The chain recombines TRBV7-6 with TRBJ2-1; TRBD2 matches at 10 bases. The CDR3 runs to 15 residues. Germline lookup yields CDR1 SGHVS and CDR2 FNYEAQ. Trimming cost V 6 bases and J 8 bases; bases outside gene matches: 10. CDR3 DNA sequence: TGTGCCAGCAGTCGACAAAGCGGGGGGGCCTATGAGCAGTTCTTC. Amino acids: CASSRQSGGAYEQFF.

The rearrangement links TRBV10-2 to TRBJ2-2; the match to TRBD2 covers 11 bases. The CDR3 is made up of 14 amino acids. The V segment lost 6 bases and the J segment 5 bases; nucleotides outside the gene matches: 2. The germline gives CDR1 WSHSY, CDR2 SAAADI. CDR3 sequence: CASSGTSGTGELFF. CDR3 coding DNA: TGCGCCAGCAGCGGGACTAGCGGAACCGGGGAGCTGTTTTTT.

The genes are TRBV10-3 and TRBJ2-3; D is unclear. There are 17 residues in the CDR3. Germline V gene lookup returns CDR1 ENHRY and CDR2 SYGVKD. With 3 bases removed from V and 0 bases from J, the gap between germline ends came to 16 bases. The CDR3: CAISEARLVSSTDTQYF. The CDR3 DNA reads TGTGCCATCAGTGAAGCTCGCCTCGTTTCTAGCACAGATACGCAGTATTTT.

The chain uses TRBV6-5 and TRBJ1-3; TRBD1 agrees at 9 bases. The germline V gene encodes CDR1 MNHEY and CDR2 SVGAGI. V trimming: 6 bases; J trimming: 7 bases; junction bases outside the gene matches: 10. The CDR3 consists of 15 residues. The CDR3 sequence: CASRSQGTGSNTIYF. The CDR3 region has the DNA TGTGCCAGCAGATCGCAGGGGACAGGGTCTAACACCATATATTTT.